The next 3 T cell receptor beta chains were all read from a single sample in a study of blood T cell repertoires in COVID-19 (dated by TCRdb to 2019 to 2021). Library construction relied on the immunoSEQ multiplex PCR assay. TCRdb re-hosts the immuneACCESS table, in-frame sequences only. Its copies lack some clones; in the studies checked, an unresolved V gene accounts for under half of them, and the cause for the rest is not known. In this sample the table shows about 120,000 clones, 82% of which occur a single time. The ten top clones hold roughly 8.2% of the sample. Sequencing input: peripheral blood. These receptors originate from a man in his sixties or seventies with acute or convalescent COVID-19.

The V call is TRBV5-4, the J call TRBJ2-5, with D tentatively TRBD1 (5 bases). V shed 0 bases and J shed 5 bases, with 20 bases lying between them. The germline V gene encodes CDR1 SGHNT and CDR2 YYREEE (reference sequence). CDR3 length: 17 residues. The CDR3 DNA sequence: TGTGCCAGCAGCTTGGCGGGTCTGGCAGGGAAGGCGGAGACCCAGTACTTC. Translated, it gives CASSLAGLAGKAETQYF.

Remarks on this clone: Distinct nucleotide sequences in the sample also encode this CDR3. This chain links TRBV5-4 with TRBJ2-7, with D unresolved. The V gene's germline CDR1 is SGHNT and CDR2 YYREEE (reference sequence). V lost 1 base, J lost 4 bases, and 6 bases lay in between. The CDR3 contains 12 residues. The CDR3 protein is CASSLRGYEQYF. DNA of the CDR3: TGTGCCAGCAGCTTGCGAGGATACGAGCAGTACTTC.

The CDR3: CASSAGTGEAELFF. The CDR3 DNA reads as TGTGCCAGCAGCGCCGGGACAGGGGAAGCGGAGCTGTTTTTT. The chain couples TRBV7-7 to TRBJ2-2; 10 bases are shared with TRBD1. Germline lookup yields CDR1 SSHAT and CDR2 FNYEAQ (reference sequence). CDR3 size: 14 residues. With V trimmed by 5 bases and J by 10 bases, 7 bases remained unmatched.